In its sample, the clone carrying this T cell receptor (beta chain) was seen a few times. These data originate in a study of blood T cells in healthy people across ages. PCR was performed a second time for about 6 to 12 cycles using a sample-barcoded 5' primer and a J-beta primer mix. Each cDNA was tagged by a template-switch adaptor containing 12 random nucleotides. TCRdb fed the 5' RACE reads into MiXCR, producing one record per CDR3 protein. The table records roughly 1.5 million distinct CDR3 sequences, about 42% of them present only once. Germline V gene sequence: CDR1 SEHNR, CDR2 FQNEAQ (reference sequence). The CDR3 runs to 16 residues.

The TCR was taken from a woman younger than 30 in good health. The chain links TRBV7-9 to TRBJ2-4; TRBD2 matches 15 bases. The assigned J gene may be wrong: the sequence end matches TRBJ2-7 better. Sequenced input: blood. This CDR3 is CASTSGLAGGRHEQYF. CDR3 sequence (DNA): TGTGCCAGCACCTCAGGACTAGCGGGAGGGCGCCACGAGCAGTACTTC.